A selection of T cell receptor beta chains follows, all from one sample in a study of a mutant IDH1 vaccine in newly diagnosed glioma. These receptors' targets are unknown. Assay used: immunoSEQ multiplex PCR; TCRdb lists only in-frame clones, some missing. This table has tens of thousands of clones, roughly 90% appearing once. This material consisted of PBMCs, taken from a glioma patient whose treatment included an IDH1 peptide vaccine. These receptors all stem from a woman between 50 and 59 years old with glioma. CDR3s include the opening cysteine and the closing phenylalanine or tryptophan. Fields, in order: J gene, V gene, CDR3 protein.

TRBJ2-1	TRBV20-1	CSASSYNEQFF
TRBJ1-2	TRBV6-6	CASSHRDPYFYGYTF
TRBJ1-4	TRBV18	CASSPPQGRTVVEKLFF
TRBJ2-1	TRBV6-6	CASSRPYNEQFF
TRBJ2-5	TRBV18	CASSPGTGSLETQYF
TRBJ2-5	TRBV18	CASSPSGETQYF
TRBJ2-3	TRBV5-6	CASSLELGSTDTQYF
TRBJ2-7	TRBV19	CASSIQVRSEQYF
TRBJ2-3	TRBV9	CASSVGASRGDTQYF
TRBJ2-2	TRBV5-1	CASSRTSGSIAGELFF
TRBJ1-6	TRBV5-1	CASSGSGAAHSPLHF
TRBJ1-1	TRBV6-5	CASSESGGEAFF
TRBJ2-3	TRBV5-6	CASSLGQDYTDTQYF
TRBJ1-2	TRBV6-5	CASRGPLSGYTF
TRBJ1-2	TRBV19	CASRPPGTGLNYGYTF
TRBJ1-1	TRBV5-6	CASSRAFWDTEAFF
TRBJ2-7	TRBV5-6	CASSLGFGSHEQYF